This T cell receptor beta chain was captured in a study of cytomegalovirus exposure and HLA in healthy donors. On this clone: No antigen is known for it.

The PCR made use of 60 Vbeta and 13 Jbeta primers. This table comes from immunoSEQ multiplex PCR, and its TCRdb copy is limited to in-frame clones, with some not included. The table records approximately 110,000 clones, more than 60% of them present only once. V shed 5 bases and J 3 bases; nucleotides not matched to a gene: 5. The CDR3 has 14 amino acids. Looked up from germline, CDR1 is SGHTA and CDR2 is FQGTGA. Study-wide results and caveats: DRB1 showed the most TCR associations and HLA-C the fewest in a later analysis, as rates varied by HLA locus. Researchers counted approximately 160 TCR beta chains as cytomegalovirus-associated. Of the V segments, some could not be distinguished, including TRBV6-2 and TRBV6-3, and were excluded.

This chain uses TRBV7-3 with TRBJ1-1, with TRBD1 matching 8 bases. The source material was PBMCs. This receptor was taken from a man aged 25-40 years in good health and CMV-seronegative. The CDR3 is CASSPGTGYTEAFF. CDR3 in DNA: TGTGCCAGCAGCCCCGGGACAGGCTACACTGAAGCTTTCTTT.